This T cell receptor beta chain comes out of a study of T cells in Graves' hyperthyroidism and ophthalmopathy. Whole-study results and caveats: Most clonotypes expanded in the thyroid (above 0.001) were also present in blood.

About this clonotype itself: Its antigen is not identified.

Amplified regions were TCR beta CDR3 sequences from RNA transcripts. During a first-round RT-PCR of the TCR CDR3, the HTBI primer set was used. Each CDR3 protein gets one entry after TCRdb re-called the multiplex PCR reads with MiXCR. This table holds 350,000 to 450,000 distinct CDR3 sequences, roughly an eighth found once. The CDR3 has 13 amino acids. The germline gives CDR1 DFQATT, CDR2 SNEGSKA (reference sequence). V lost 5 bases and J lost 5; bases outside the gene matches: 7. The TCR sequence derives from a man aged 50-59 years with Graves' ophthalmopathy. Sequencing was done on a sample of blood. The chain uses TRBV20-1 and TRBJ2-5; 8 bases align to TRBD2. CDR3 in DNA: TGCAGTGCTTCCCCGGTAGCGGGGGAGACCCAGTACTTC. Translated, it gives CSASPVAGETQYF.